This paragraph covers one T cell receptor beta chain sequence. Its antigen is as yet unknown. The PCR ran on 60 Vbeta and 13 Jbeta primers. Libraries were prepared by immunoSEQ multiplex PCR; TCRdb keeps only in-frame clonotypes and omits some of them. The sample records 90,000 or so clones, roughly 85% being singletons. With V trimmed by 4 bases and J by 3 bases, 16 bases remained unmatched. CDR3 length: 19 amino acids. Per germline, CDR1 SGHRS and CDR2 YFSETQ. The record originates from a study of cytomegalovirus exposure and HLA in healthy donors. Study-wide context: From HLA-typed donors, an early data release held about 85 million unique TCRs.

Study-level points and caveats: Common viral pathogens seemed to be connected with several of the most significant clusters, according to a later analysis. Information on immune exposure was restricted to one variable (CMV serostatus). Reportedly, cytomegalovirus status was diagnosed with high sensitivity and specificity.

The material sequenced was PBMCs. This chain joins TRBV5-1 and TRBJ2-3; 11 bases fit TRBD2. This TCR was recovered from a female donor in good health and CMV-seronegative. In nucleotides, the CDR3 is TGCGCCAGCAGCCCTGGAAGGTCTAGCGGGAGGACCAGGACAGATACGCAGTATTTT. Amino acid sequence: CASSPGRSSGRTRTDTQYF.